This TCR beta chain was obtained from a study of blood T cell repertoires in COVID-19. Across the whole study: In each case, the material was cDNA or gDNA derived from T cells, B-cell-depleted T cells, or PBMCs.

The cohort comprised adults aged 18 to 89 years residing in about two dozen US areas. The table lists this clone with a count of one. Produced via immunoSEQ multiplex PCR; TCRdb's table is partial and in-frame only. The profile shows hundreds of thousands of clones, around 87% of them singletons. The CDR3 extends over 16 amino acids. Looked up from germline, CDR1 is KGHSH and CDR2 is LQKENI. The V and J ends lost 3 bases and 2 bases, in that order; junction bases with no gene match: 8. The sequencing input was PBMCs or T cells enriched from blood (not recorded which). The V call is TRBV18, the J call TRBJ2-5; 8 nucleotides line up with TRBD2. This receptor was obtained from a woman aged 18-29 years with acute COVID-19. The CDR3 DNA reads as TGTGCCAGCTCACCTAAGTCGGGAGGGTCACAAGAGACCCAGTACTTC. The encoded protein is CASSPKSGGSQETQYF. The variable domain in full, with the rest retrieved from reference TRBV18 and TRBJ2-5, is NAGVMQNPRHLVRRRGQEARLRCSPMKGHSHVYWYRQLPEEGLKFMVYLQKENIIDESGMPKERFSAEFPKEGPSILRIQQVVRGDSAAYFCASSPKSGGSQETQYFGPGTRLLVL.